This TCR beta chain is drawn from a study of technical replicates of blood from a handful of donors. Repertoires were generated with immunoSEQ multiplex PCR, while TCRdb's copy carries only in-frame clones and drops some. The sample lists approximately 92,000 clones, around 95% seen once, with 0.34% in the top ten. The V and J ends lost 9 bases and 6 bases respectively, with 15 bases between them. Germline V gene data show CDR1 as SNHLY and CDR2 as FYNNEI. CDR3 size: 13 residues. In this sample, this clone turned up once. The chain employs TRBV2 and TRBJ2-1; D ambiguous. Material for sequencing was T cells isolated from PBMCs. This TCR was recovered from a human donor in good health. The CDR3 loop is CARGGGLSNEQFF. The DNA for the CDR3 is TGTGCCAGGGGTGGCGGTTTATCCAATGAGCAGTTCTTC.